These T cell receptor beta chains were read from a single sample in a study of yellow fever vaccine responses in identical twins. TCRdb re-called the RT-PCR reads with MiXCR, one entry per CDR3 protein. The sample lists more than 2,500 distinct CDR3 sequences; around 90% were seen once. Here the sequenced sample was T cells from blood (PBMCs), unsorted or a sorted subset (not recorded which), taken before or after yellow fever vaccination (not recorded which). These receptors were obtained from a woman between 18 and 29 years old who received the yellow fever vaccine. Each CDR3 is given with its conserved first and last residue. Not every row has a clone size; where given, it reads once, few, many or a size class.

CDR3,J,size,V
CSAIRGGQPQHF,TRBJ1-5,NA,TRBV20-1
CASSPTSGGAEQFF,TRBJ2-1,NA,TRBV7-2
CASSLGREIYNEQFF,TRBJ2-1,once,TRBV11-1
CASSVLGWDRGYEQYF,TRBJ2-7,once,TRBV11-3
CASSLGQSSNTGELFF,TRBJ2-2,NA,TRBV28
CASSDRGTGELFF,TRBJ2-2,NA,TRBV5-1
CASRSVGDWGEQFF,TRBJ2-1,NA,TRBV6-1
CASYPPDRVYEQYF,TRBJ2-7,once,TRBV18
CASSPPGGASYNEQFF,TRBJ2-1,NA,TRBV18
CASSLRGAKNIQYF,TRBJ2-4,NA,TRBV11-1
CASKQGIGTDTQYF,TRBJ2-3,NA,TRBV19
CSVESLAGGLNEQFF,TRBJ2-1,NA,TRBV29-1
CASSTDTYGYTF,TRBJ1-2,NA,TRBV2
CASSLMKSTGVNSPLHF,TRBJ1-6,NA,TRBV7-9
CASSDRGKLTNYGYTF,TRBJ1-2,NA,TRBV13
CASSPDSEQYF,TRBJ2-7,NA,TRBV18
CASSQPGHPQETQYF,TRBJ2-5,NA,TRBV4-1
CASADSPSSYEQYF,TRBJ2-7,NA,TRBV14